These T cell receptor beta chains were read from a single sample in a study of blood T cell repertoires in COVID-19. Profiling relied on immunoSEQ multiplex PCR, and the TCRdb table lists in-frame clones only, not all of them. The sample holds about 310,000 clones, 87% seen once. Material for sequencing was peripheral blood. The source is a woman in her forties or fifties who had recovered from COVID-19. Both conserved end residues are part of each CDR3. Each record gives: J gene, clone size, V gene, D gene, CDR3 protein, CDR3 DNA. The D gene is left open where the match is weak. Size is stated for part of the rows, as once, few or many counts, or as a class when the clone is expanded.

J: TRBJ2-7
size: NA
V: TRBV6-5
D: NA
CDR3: CASSFRGFEQYF
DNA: TGTGCCAGCAGCTTCCGGGGTTTCGAGCAGTACTTC

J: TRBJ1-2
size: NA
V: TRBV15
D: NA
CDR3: CATSRERGQNYGYTF
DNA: TGTGCCACCAGCAGAGAACGAGGTCAGAACTATGGCTACACCTTC

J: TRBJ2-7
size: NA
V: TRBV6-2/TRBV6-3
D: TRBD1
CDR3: CASSYSFTGEVDEQYF
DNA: TGTGCCAGCAGTTACTCGTTCACAGGGGAAGTGGATGAGCAGTACTTC

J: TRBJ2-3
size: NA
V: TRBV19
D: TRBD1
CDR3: CASSTDRARADTQYF
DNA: TGTGCCAGTAGTACGGACAGGGCGAGGGCAGATACGCAGTATTTT

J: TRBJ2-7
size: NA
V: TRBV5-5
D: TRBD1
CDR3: CASSLANSRTGISYEQYF
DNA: TGTGCCAGCAGCTTGGCCAATTCTCGGACAGGGATTTCCTACGAGCAGTACTTC

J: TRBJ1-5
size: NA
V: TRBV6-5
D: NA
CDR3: CASSPGREQPQHF
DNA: TGTGCCAGCAGTCCGGGGAGGGAACAGCCCCAGCATTTT

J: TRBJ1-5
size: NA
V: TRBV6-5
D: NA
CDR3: CASNGYSNQPQHF
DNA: TGTGCCAGCAACGGTTATAGCAATCAGCCCCAGCATTTT

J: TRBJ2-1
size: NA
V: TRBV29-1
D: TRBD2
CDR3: CSVGTGTSGDNEQFF
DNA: TGCAGCGTTGGCACCGGGACTAGCGGTGACAATGAGCAGTTCTTC

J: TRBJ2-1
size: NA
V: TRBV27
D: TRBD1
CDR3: CASRQTGGNEQFF
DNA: TGTGCCAGCAGACAAACAGGGGGCAATGAGCAGTTCTTC

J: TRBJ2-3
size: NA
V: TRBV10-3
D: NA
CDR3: CAIKATGSEDTQYF
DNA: TGTGCCATCAAGGCCACAGGCTCTGAGGATACGCAGTATTTT

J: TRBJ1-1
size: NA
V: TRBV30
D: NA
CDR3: CAWGEGAGKAFF
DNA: TGTGCCTGGGGTGAAGGGGCCGGAAAAGCTTTCTTT

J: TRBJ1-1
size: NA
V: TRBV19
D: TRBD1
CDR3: CASKSRGQGVSEGTEAFF
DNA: TGTGCCAGTAAGTCCCGAGGACAGGGGGTGTCTGAGGGGACTGAAGCTTTCTTT

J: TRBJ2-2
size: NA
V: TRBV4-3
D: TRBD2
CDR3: CASSQSSGITGELFF
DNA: TGCGCCAGCAGCCAATCTAGCGGGATTACCGGGGAGCTGTTTTTT

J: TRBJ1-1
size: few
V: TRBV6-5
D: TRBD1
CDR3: CASRQGQGPEAFF
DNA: TGTGCCAGCAGGCAGGGACAGGGGCCTGAAGCTTTCTTT

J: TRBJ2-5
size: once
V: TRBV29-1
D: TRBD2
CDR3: CSAGQAGGKETQYF
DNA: TGCAGCGCGGGACAAGCGGGAGGGAAAGAGACCCAGTACTTC

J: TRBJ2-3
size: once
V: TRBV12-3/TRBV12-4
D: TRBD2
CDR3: CASTPGGGTQYF
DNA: TGTGCCAGCACCCCTGGGGGGGGTACGCAGTATTTT

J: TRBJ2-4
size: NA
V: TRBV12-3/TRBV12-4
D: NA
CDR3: CASSLEQMNIQYF
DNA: TGTGCCAGCAGTTTAGAACAGATGAACATTCAGTACTTC

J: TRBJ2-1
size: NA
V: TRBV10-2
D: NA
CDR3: CASRQGGAHIYNEQFF
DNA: TGCGCCAGCAGACAGGGGGGGGCCCATATTTACAATGAGCAGTTCTTC

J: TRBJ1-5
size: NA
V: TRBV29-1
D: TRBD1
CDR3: CSVLGQGNQPQHF
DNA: TGCAGCGTTCTCGGACAGGGGAATCAGCCCCAGCATTTT

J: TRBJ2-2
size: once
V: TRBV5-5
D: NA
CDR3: CASSPTGANTGELFF
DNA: TGTGCCAGCAGCCCCACGGGAGCGAACACCGGGGAGCTGTTTTTT

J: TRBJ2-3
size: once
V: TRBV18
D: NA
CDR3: CASSPPSTYIIHSTDTQYF
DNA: TGTGCCAGCTCACCACCTTCCACTTATATTATTCATAGCACAGATACGCAGTATTTT

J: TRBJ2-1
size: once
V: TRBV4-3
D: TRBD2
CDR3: CASSQNRLAPYNEQFF
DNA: TGCGCCAGCAGCCAGAATAGACTAGCGCCCTACAATGAGCAGTTCTTC

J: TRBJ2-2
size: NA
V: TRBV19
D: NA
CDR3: CASSIQRQINTGELFF
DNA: TGTGCCAGTAGTATTCAGCGGCAAATTAACACCGGGGAGCTGTTTTTT

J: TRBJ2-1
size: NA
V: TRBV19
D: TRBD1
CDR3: CASSTQDRGYNEQFF
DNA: TGTGCCAGTAGTACTCAAGACAGGGGTTACAATGAGCAGTTCTTC

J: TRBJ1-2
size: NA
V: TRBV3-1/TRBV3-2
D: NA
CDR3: CASSHAAYGYTF
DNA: TGTGCCAGCAGCCACGCGGCCTATGGCTACACCTTC

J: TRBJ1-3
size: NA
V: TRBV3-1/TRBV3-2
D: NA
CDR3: CASSQGLNTIYF
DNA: TGTGCCAGCAGCCAAGGGCTAAACACCATATATTTT

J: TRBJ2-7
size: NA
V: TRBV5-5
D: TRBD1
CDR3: CASSSGTGGYEQYF
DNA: TGTGCCAGCAGCTCCGGGACAGGGGGCTACGAGCAGTACTTC

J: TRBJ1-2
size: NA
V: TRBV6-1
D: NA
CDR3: CASSESGGDYGYTF
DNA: TGTGCCAGCAGTGAATCCGGAGGGGACTATGGCTACACCTTC

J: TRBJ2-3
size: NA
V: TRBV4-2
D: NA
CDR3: CASSTLRGDAQYF
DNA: TGTGCCAGCAGCACTCTACGCGGGGATGCGCAGTATTTT

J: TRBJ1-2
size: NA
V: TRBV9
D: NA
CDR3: CASSVALNEGYGYTF
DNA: TGTGCCAGCAGCGTAGCTCTGAATGAGGGCTATGGCTACACCTTC

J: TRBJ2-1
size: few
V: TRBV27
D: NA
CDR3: CASSLVGRGSGGSYNEQFF
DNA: TGTGCCAGCAGTTTAGTGGGCAGGGGTTCGGGAGGATCCTACAATGAGCAGTTCTTC

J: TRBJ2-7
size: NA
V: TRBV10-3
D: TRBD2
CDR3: CAISVSGSDYEQYF
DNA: TGTGCCATCAGTGTCAGCGGGAGTGACTACGAGCAGTACTTC

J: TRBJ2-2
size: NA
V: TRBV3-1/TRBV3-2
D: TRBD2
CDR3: CASSHAGGPPGELFF
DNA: TGTGCCAGCAGCCACGCGGGGGGGCCCCCCGGGGAGCTGTTTTTT

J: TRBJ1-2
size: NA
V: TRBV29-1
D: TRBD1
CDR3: CSGWPDREGGDGYTF
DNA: TGCAGCGGTTGGCCGGACAGGGAAGGAGGGGATGGCTACACCTTC

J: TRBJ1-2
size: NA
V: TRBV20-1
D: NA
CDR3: CSAKYNGYTF
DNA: TGCAGTGCTAAATACAATGGCTACACCTTC

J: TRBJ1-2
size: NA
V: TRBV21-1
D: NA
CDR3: CASRVRGRAYGYTF
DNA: TGTGCCAGCAGGGTAAGGGGGCGCGCCTATGGCTACACCTTC

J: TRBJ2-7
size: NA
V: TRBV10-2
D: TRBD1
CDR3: CASSEGQVTYEQYF
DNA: TGCGCCAGCAGTGAGGGACAGGTTACCTACGAGCAGTACTTC

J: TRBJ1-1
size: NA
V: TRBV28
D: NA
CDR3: CASSFQGAGWEAFF
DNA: TGTGCCAGCAGTTTCCAGGGTGCCGGGTGGGAAGCTTTCTTT

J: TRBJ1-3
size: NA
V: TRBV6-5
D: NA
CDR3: CASSELRGNTIYF
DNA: TGTGCCAGCAGCGAGCTGAGGGGAAACACCATATATTTT

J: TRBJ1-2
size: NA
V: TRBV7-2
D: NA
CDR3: CASSLSSRFTNFGYTF
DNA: TGTGCCAGCAGCTTGAGTAGCAGATTTACTAACTTTGGCTACACCTTC

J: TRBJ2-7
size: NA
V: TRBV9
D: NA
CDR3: CASSPSSSALEQYF
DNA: TGTGCCAGCAGCCCTTCATCTAGCGCCCTAGAGCAGTACTTC

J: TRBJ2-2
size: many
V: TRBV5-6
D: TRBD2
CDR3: CASSLAGSGGTGELFF
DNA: TGTGCCAGCAGCTTGGCGGGTAGCGGGGGGACCGGGGAGCTGTTTTTT

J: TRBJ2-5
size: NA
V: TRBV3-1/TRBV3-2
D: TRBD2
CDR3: CASSHLPGLALYQETQYF
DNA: TGTGCCAGCAGCCACCTACCGGGACTAGCGTTGTACCAAGAGACCCAGTACTTC

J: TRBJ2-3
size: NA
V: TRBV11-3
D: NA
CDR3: CASSVSADTQYF
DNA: TGTGCCAGCAGCGTTTCAGCGGATACGCAGTATTTT

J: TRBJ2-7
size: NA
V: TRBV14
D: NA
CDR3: CASSQDRSGGSTYEQYF
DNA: TGTGCCAGCAGCCAAGATCGTAGCGGCGGCTCCACCTACGAGCAGTACTTC

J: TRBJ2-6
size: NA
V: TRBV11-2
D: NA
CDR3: CASSLDFRRDIPSGANVLTF
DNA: TGTGCCAGCAGCTTAGATTTCCGTCGGGACATACCCTCTGGGGCCAACGTCCTGACTTTC